The T cell receptor (beta chain) described here comes from a study of T cells in Graves' hyperthyroidism and ophthalmopathy. Regarding the study as a whole: Also found in blood were most expanded thyroid clonotypes above 0.001.

Amplified TCR beta CDR3 regions derived from RNA transcripts. In the first-round RT-PCR of the TCR CDR3, the HTBI primer set was used. One entry per CDR3 protein, called by TCRdb with MiXCR from the multiplex PCR reads. The sample holds approximately 570,000 distinct CDR3 sequences, 20% seen once. Those patients with uncontrolled infection, other autoimmune disease, pregnancy or lactation were excluded. Diagnostic decisions used clinical symptoms, serum thyroxine and TRAb, thyroid ultrasound and orbital computed tomography. On this clonotype itself: The antigen is not known.

The germline CDR1 and CDR2 sequences are SGHRS and YFSETQ. V shed 2 bases and J shed 3 bases, with 13 bases lying between them. The CDR3 consists of 15 residues. What was sequenced was blood. This chain links TRBV5-1 with TRBJ2-3; maybe TRBD1 (6 bases). The receptor was derived from a man aged 35 to 55 with Graves' ophthalmopathy. CDR3 region: CASSFMGAQTDTQYF. CDR3 sequence (DNA): TGCGCCAGCAGCTTCATGGGGGCGCAGACAGATACGCAGTATTTT.